Listed here are 3 T cell receptor beta chains from one sample, sequenced in a study of T cell responses to AZD1222 COVID-19 vaccine. Sequenced by immunoSEQ multiplex PCR; TCRdb stores in-frame clones only, minus some. The repertoire holds around 87,000 clones, with about nine tenths as singletons. This specimen was peripheral blood, taken on day 0 of AZD1222 vaccination. These receptors were taken from an adult in good health.

The V gene is TRBV27, the J gene TRBJ2-1, with TRBD2 as a possible D gene (5 bases). The CDR3 is made up of 13 amino acids. Per germline, CDR1 MNHEY and CDR2 SMNVEV (reference sequence). V lost 6 bases, J lost 1 base, and 7 bases lay in between. As DNA, the CDR3 is TGTGCCAGCAGCGACTATTCCTACAATGAGCAGTTCTTC. Protein sequence: CASSDYSYNEQFF.

This chain uses TRBV7-2 with TRBJ1-4; a possible D gene is TRBD1 (5 bases). V was pared by 3 bases and J by 7 bases, with 18 bases between. CDR3 length equals 16 residues. Germline lookup yields CDR1 SGHTA and CDR2 FQGNSA. CDR3 DNA: TGTGCCAGCAGCTTTGCCCCGGGGCTTAGGGGTGAAAAACTGTTTTTT. This encodes CASSFAPGLRGEKLFF.

This chain uses TRBV30 with TRBJ2-7; 16 nucleotides line up with TRBD2. Trimming cost V 2 bases and J 4 bases; bases outside gene matches: 2. The CDR3 is 15 amino acids. In germline, CDR1 is GTSNPN, CDR2 SVGIG (reference sequence). CDR3 region: CAWSRGLAGGYEQYF. The CDR3 DNA reads TGTGCCTGGAGTCGGGGACTAGCGGGAGGGTACGAGCAGTACTTC.